What follows describes a single TCR beta chain. This sample is part of a study of T cell changes during pregnancy in multiple sclerosis. The protocol was immunoSEQ multiplex PCR, while the TCRdb copy is restricted to in-frame clones and leaves out a portion. The data hold over 25,000 clones, with 90% observed a single time. Trimming at V came to 1 base and at J to 4 bases, leaving 5 bases not matched to a gene. Germline V gene lookup returns CDR1 LGHNA and CDR2 YSLEER. CDR3 length: 16 amino acids. The sequence came from a female donor in good health, enrolled as a control in a pregnancy study. Here the sequenced sample was CD4+ T cells from peripheral blood mononuclear cells, taken in the second trimester of pregnancy. V and J are TRBV4-3 and TRBJ1-5, with 9 bases lining up with TRBD1. This CDR3 reads CASSQGWDRVNQPQHF. Written as DNA, the CDR3 is TGCGCCAGCAGCCAAGGTTGGGACAGGGTTAATCAGCCCCAGCATTTT.